The 31 T cell receptor beta chains reported below all come from one sample, sequenced in a study of blood T cell repertoires in COVID-19. Produced via immunoSEQ multiplex PCR; TCRdb's table is partial and in-frame only. Among approximately 210,000 clones listed, 86% were seen once. The sequencing sample was made of peripheral blood. The receptors were gathered from a man over 45 with COVID-19, enrolled during active disease.

The rearrangement joins TRBV6-5 to TRBJ1-1; TRBD1 might be the D (5 bases). The CDR3 extends over 14 amino acids. The germline CDR1 and CDR2 sequences are MNHEY and SVGAGI. V lost 2 bases and J 6 bases, leaving 13 bases between the germline ends. The DNA of the CDR3 is TGTGCCAGCAGTTACGGGCAGGGTTTGGCTGAAGCTTTCTTT. Protein sequence: CASSYGQGLAEAFF.

The V gene is TRBV27, the J gene TRBJ1-4; 9 positions match TRBD1. There are 15 residues in the CDR3. Germline V gene data show CDR1 as MNHEY and CDR2 as SMNVEV (reference sequence). V lost 4 bases and J lost 7; bases outside the gene matches: 7. CDR3 sequence: CASSSSGTGTEKLFF. Here the CDR3 DNA reads TGTGCCAGCAGTTCATCCGGGACAGGGACTGAAAAACTGTTTTTT.

V and J are TRBV4-3 and TRBJ1-2, with 10 bases lining up with TRBD1. Trimming removed 1 base from V and 3 bases from J; junction bases left unmatched: 2. Germline lookup yields CDR1 LGHNA and CDR2 YSLEER. The CDR3 runs to 15 residues. CDR3 amino acids: CASSQVGTGDYGYTF. The CDR3 bases are TGCGCCAGCAGCCAAGTCGGGACAGGGGACTATGGCTACACCTTC.

The chain carries TRBV5-1 and TRBJ2-6; D call uncertain. Per the germline V gene, CDR1 is SGHRS and CDR2 is YFSETQ. The CDR3 extends over 15 amino acids. Trimming cost V 0 bases and J 0 bases, with 4 bases left between them. The CDR3 DNA follows: TGCGCCAGCAGCTTGGGGGCCTCTGGGGCCAACGTCCTGACTTTC. Its protein product is CASSLGASGANVLTF.

This sequence joins TRBV2 and TRBJ1-3; 7 nucleotides align to TRBD1. The CDR3 totals 14 residues. Germline V lookup: CDR1 SNHLY, CDR2 FYNNEI. V trimming: 6 bases; J trimming: 0 bases; junction bases outside the gene matches: 2. CDR3 sequence reads: CASRGDSSGNTIYF. The CDR3 coding sequence is TGTGCCAGCAGGGGGGACAGCTCTGGAAACACCATATATTTT.

The chain couples TRBV4-2 to TRBJ2-7; 11 bases match TRBD1. The CDR3 extends over 15 amino acids. CDR1 LGHNA and CDR2 YNFKEQ come from the germline V gene. V trimming: 3 bases; J trimming: 3 bases; junction bases outside the gene matches: 4. The CDR3 protein is CASSQEGTGGYEQYF. For the CDR3, the DNA is TGTGCCAGCAGCCAGGAAGGGACAGGGGGCTACGAGCAGTACTTC.

J is TRBJ1-2 and V is TRBV29-1; D might be TRBD1 (5 bases). The CDR3 consists of 16 residues. Germline V gives CDR1 SQVTM, CDR2 ANQGSEA. The V gene lost 6 bases and the J gene lost 2 bases, with 22 bases spanning the gap. CDR3 region: CSVHMGLGKGNYGYTF. The CDR3, as DNA: TGCAGCGTCCACATGGGGTTGGGAAAGGGGAACTATGGCTACACCTTC.

Remarks on this clone: Compared with germline, one end of the junction differs, possibly owing to a read error. CDR3 amino acids: CVLGAQGRGETQYF. The CDR3 DNA reads TGCGTCCTAGGGGCTCAGGGGAGGGGAGAGACCCAGTACTTC. The J gene is TRBJ2-5, the V gene TRBV7-9; perhaps TRBD2 as D (7 bases). The CDR3 length is 14 residues. Per germline, CDR1 SEHNR and CDR2 FQNEAQ (reference sequence).

Only one count was recorded for this clone. The chain has TRBV18 and TRBJ1-2, with D perhaps TRBD1 (6 bases). V gave up 3 bases and J gave up 0 bases, with 17 bases separating them. The CDR3 contains 17 residues. CDR1 is KGHSH and CDR2 is LQKENI in the germline V gene. The CDR3 loop reads CASSPVAGQHTNYGYTF. CDR3 DNA: TGTGCCAGCTCACCGGTTGCTGGACAGCACACTAACTATGGCTACACCTTC.

The rearrangement uses TRBV19 and TRBJ2-7; D is possibly TRBD1 (5 bases). This CDR3 comprises 15 residues. In germline, CDR1 is LNHDA, CDR2 SQIVND (reference sequence). Trimming removed 6 bases from V and 7 bases from J, with 22 bases in between. The CDR3 loop reads CASSPSTGRVGEQYF. CDR3 coding DNA: TGTGCCAGTAGCCCGAGCACAGGACGGGTTGGGGAGCAGTACTTC.

A few counts support this clone. The rearrangement links TRBV30 to TRBJ1-6, with D perhaps TRBD1 (6 bases). There are 17 residues in the CDR3. Looked up from germline, CDR1 is GTSNPN and CDR2 is SVGIG (reference sequence). The V end lost 2 bases, the J end lost 0 bases, and 14 bases lay between the germline ends. CDR3 protein: CAWSLAGASSYNSPLHF. CDR3 nucleotides: TGTGCCTGGAGTCTGGCAGGGGCAAGCTCCTATAATTCACCCCTCCACTTT.

The chain links TRBV10-3 to TRBJ2-2, with D maybe TRBD2 (6 bases). Germline CDR1 is ENHRY and CDR2 is SYGVKD. CDR3 length: 16 amino acids. The V and J ends lost 6 bases and 2 bases respectively, with 16 bases between them. CDR3 residues: CAIRADLRGNTGELFF. CDR3 DNA: TGTGCCATCAGGGCGGACTTGCGGGGAAACACCGGGGAGCTGTTTTTT.

The rearrangement uses TRBV5-6 and TRBJ1-2, with TRBD1 as a possible D gene (6 bases). The germline V and J ends were trimmed by 3 bases and 6 bases, with 9 bases remaining between them. This CDR3 spans 12 amino acids. CDR1 is SGHDT and CDR2 is YYEEEE in the germline V gene. CDR3 sequence (DNA): TGTGCCAGCAGCTGGGGGACAAATGGCTACACCTTC. It translates to CASSWGTNGYTF.

The chain links TRBV12-3 or TRBV12-4 to TRBJ1-1; tentatively, D is TRBD1 (6 bases). The CDR3 has 13 amino acids. The germline V and J ends were trimmed by 8 bases and 6 bases, with 16 bases remaining between them. CDR3 sequence reads: CASQIIKGAEAFF. The CDR3 DNA is TGTGCCAGCCAGATCATCAAGGGGGCTGAAGCTTTCTTT.

The J gene is TRBJ2-7, the V gene TRBV4-1; the D gene is possibly TRBD2 (6 bases). V lost 0 bases and J 2 bases, leaving 14 bases between the germline ends. Germline values: CDR1 MGHRA, CDR2 YSYEKL. The CDR3 consists of 16 residues. Written as DNA, the CDR3 is TGCGCCAGCAGCCAAGATCCGGGGGACTTTGCCTACGAGCAGTACTTC. This codes for CASSQDPGDFAYEQYF.

In this sample, this clone turned up once. This chain uses TRBV24-1 with TRBJ2-5, with D perhaps matching TRBD1 (5 bases). CDR3 size: 15 residues. Germline V lookup: CDR1 KGHDR, CDR2 SFDVKD. The V end lost 2 bases, the J end lost 5 bases, and 14 bases lay between the germline ends. The CDR3 reads CATSDSRQGGETQYF. CDR3 in DNA: TGTGCCACCAGTGATTCCAGGCAGGGTGGCGAGACCCAGTACTTC.

This chain joins TRBV6-5 and TRBJ1-1; D unclear. Germline V gene data show CDR1 as MNHEY and CDR2 as SVGAGI. CDR3 size: 13 residues. Trimming removed 2 bases from V and 1 base from J, with 5 bases in between. CDR3 amino acids: CASSYQKNTEAFF. CDR3 in DNA: TGTGCCAGCAGTTACCAGAAGAACACTGAAGCTTTCTTT.

This chain uses TRBV6-5 with TRBJ1-2; weak D call: TRBD1 (5 bases). The length of the CDR3 is 14 residues. Germline CDR1 and CDR2: MNHEY and SVGAGI. Trimming removed 4 bases from V and 3 bases from J, with 12 bases in between. The CDR3 sequence is CASSLLQGYYGYTF. In DNA, the CDR3 is TGTGCCAGCAGTTTACTCCAGGGCTACTATGGCTACACCTTC.

This chain links TRBV2 with TRBJ2-1; TRBD2 matches 9 bases. Germline assignment: CDR1 SNHLY and CDR2 FYNNEI. There are 17 residues in the CDR3. J gave up 6 bases and V 5 bases, and 14 bases lay outside the gene matches. In DNA form, the CDR3 reads TGTGCCAGCAGTCCACGGACTAGCGCACTCTCGGGCAATGAGCAGTTCTTC. Translating it yields CASSPRTSALSGNEQFF.

The V call is TRBV6-2 or TRBV6-3, the J call TRBJ1-5; D is ambiguous. The germline V gene encodes CDR1 MNHEY and CDR2 SVGEGT. This CDR3 region has 14 residues. Trimming shortened V by 0 bases and J by 5 bases, and 8 bases separated the two germline ends. The CDR3 nucleotides are TGTGCCAGCAGTTACTCGGCAGGCTATCAGCCCCAGCATTTT. Translation: CASSYSAGYQPQHF.

This chain joins TRBV5-1 and TRBJ1-6; 9 bases are a match to TRBD1. The CDR3 loop spans 14 amino acids. V gave up 5 bases and J gave up 9 bases; unmatched junction bases: 6. Germline assignment: CDR1 SGHRS and CDR2 YFSETQ. The CDR3 DNA reads TGCGCCAGCAGTTCGACAGGGGGTAGTTCACCCCTCCACTTT. Amino acid sequence: CASSSTGGSSPLHF.

The chain links TRBV4-3 to TRBJ2-7; possible D gene TRBD2, 6 bases. This CDR3 has 16 residues. Germline V gives CDR1 LGHNA, CDR2 YSLEER. V lost 0 bases to trimming and J lost 0 bases, with 12 bases between them. For the CDR3, the DNA is TGCGCCAGCAGCCAAGATGGTAACGGGGGCTCCTACGAGCAGTACTTC. Protein: CASSQDGNGGSYEQYF.

This chain links TRBV6-5 with TRBJ1-4; 8 bases match TRBD1. V dropped 7 bases and J dropped 4; count of bases not matched to a gene: 8. Germline loops: CDR1 MNHEY, CDR2 SVGAGI. This CDR3 comprises 15 residues. The CDR3 is CASTRSQGDNEKLFF. In DNA, the CDR3 is TGTGCCAGCACCAGATCACAGGGGGATAATGAAAAACTGTTTTTT.

The chain has TRBV30 and TRBJ1-2, with 8 bases matching TRBD1. The CDR3 has 14 residues. Per germline, CDR1 GTSNPN and CDR2 SVGIG (reference sequence). With 4 bases clipped from V and 4 bases from J, the junction kept 8 bases outside the gene matches. The CDR3 bases are TGTGCCTGGACGCCCGACAGGGGCGGCTATGGCTACACCTTC. Translation: CAWTPDRGGYGYTF.

The sample holds a few counts of this clone. The chain recombines TRBV27 with TRBJ2-1; possibly TRBD1 for D (5 bases). The ends were cut back, 3 bases at V and 10 bases at J, with 10 bases in the middle. The CDR3 sequence is 12 residues long. Per the germline V gene, CDR1 is MNHEY and CDR2 is SMNVEV (reference sequence). For the CDR3, the DNA is TGTGCCAGCAGTTTTGACAGACCCGAGCAGTTCTTC. This translates into CASSFDRPEQFF.

The chain joins TRBV3-1 (or the pseudogene TRBV3-2) to TRBJ1-4, with TRBD1 identical over 9 bases. The CDR3 has 15 residues. V lost 3 bases and J lost 5; bases outside the gene matches: 4. CDR1 LGHDT and CDR2 YNNKEL come from the germline V gene (reference sequence). The CDR3 sequence is CASSHWDRANEKLFF. The CDR3 DNA reads TGTGCCAGCAGCCACTGGGACAGGGCGAATGAAAAACTGTTTTTT.

V and J are TRBV7-9 and TRBJ2-1; 14 positions match TRBD2. Germline-derived CDR1 and CDR2 are SEHNR and FQNEAQ (reference sequence). The CDR3 contains 15 residues. The ends lost 5 bases at V and 9 bases at J; junction bases unmatched: 6. The CDR3 region is CASSIGTSGSSEQFF. The CDR3 nucleotides are TGTGCCAGCAGCATAGGGACTAGCGGGAGTAGTGAGCAGTTCTTC.

The chain links TRBV2 to TRBJ2-5; the D is unclear. The CDR3 has 14 residues. Germline V gene sequence: CDR1 SNHLY, CDR2 FYNNEI. Between the trimmed V and J ends, which lost 7 bases and 0 bases, there was a span of 12 bases. The CDR3 protein is CASTGLTYQETQYF. CDR3 nucleotide sequence: TGTGCCAGCACAGGCTTGACGTACCAAGAGACCCAGTACTTC.

The chain combines TRBV18 with TRBJ2-2; 13 bases are a match to TRBD2. The CDR3 length is 16 residues. Germline V gene sequence: CDR1 KGHSH, CDR2 LQKENI. J lost 6 bases, V lost 3 bases, and 4 bases had no gene match. CDR3 DNA sequence: TGTGCCAGCTCACCGCGGACTAGCGGGAGCGCCGGGGAGCTGTTTTTT. This gives the protein CASSPRTSGSAGELFF.

The rearrangement joins TRBV7-9 to TRBJ2-7; tentatively, D is TRBD1 (5 bases). Germline V lookup: CDR1 SEHNR, CDR2 FQNEAQ (reference sequence). The CDR3 is 14 amino acids. The V end was cut by 4 bases, the J end by 1 base, with 11 bases between. The DNA for the CDR3 is TGTGCCAGCAGCTGGCGGACAACTTCCTACGAGCAGTACTTC. Translating it yields CASSWRTTSYEQYF. Supplemented by reference TRBV7-9 and TRBJ2-7, the full variable domain reads DTGVSQNPRHKITKRGQNVTFRCDPISEHNRLYWYRQTLGQGPEFLTYFQNEAQLEKSRLLSDRFSAERPKGSFSTLEIQRTEQGDSAMYLCASSWRTTSYEQYFGPGTRLTVT.

The chain links TRBV4-2 to TRBJ1-5, with TRBD1 matching over 8 bases. This CDR3 contains 14 residues. The trim removed 5 bases at V and 4 bases at J, leaving 4 bases unmatched. The V gene's germline CDR1 is LGHNA and CDR2 YNFKEQ. The CDR3 loop reads CASSARQGNQPQHF. CDR3 nucleotide sequence: TGTGCCAGCAGCGCCCGACAGGGGAATCAGCCCCAGCATTTT.